A selection of T cell receptor beta chains follows, all from one sample in a study of shared clonotypes between healthy human individuals. The data were produced by immunoSEQ multiplex PCR, yet TCRdb's version contains in-frame clones alone and is incomplete. This sample yields 2.3 million or so clones, of which more than 80% are seen a single time; 0.3% to 0.4% belongs to the top ten. Input material: naive CD4+ T cells from PBMCs. Receptor source: a man between 18 and 35 years old in good health. Some clones in this sample may be carry-over from other donors' samples. CDR3s include the opening cysteine and the closing phenylalanine or tryptophan. A D gene is named only where the DNA matches it firmly. Expanded clones get a size class; other rows say once, few or many, or leave the size out.

j_gene | v_gene | abundance | d_gene | CDR3aa | CDR3nt
TRBJ2-4 | TRBV2 | NA | NA | CASLPRAGSIQYF | TGTGCCAGCCTCCCAAGGGCGGGGAGCATTCAGTACTTC
TRBJ2-4 | TRBV2 | NA | NA | CASSEVIGTRGIQYF | TGTGCCAGCAGTGAAGTAATCGGGACTCGGGGCATTCAGTACTTC
TRBJ1-1 | TRBV6-5 | NA | TRBD1 | CASSYDRGLGAFF | TGTGCCAGCAGTTACGACAGGGGGTTGGGCGCTTTCTTT
TRBJ1-3 | TRBV30 | NA | TRBD1 | CAWSPESRDRRSNTIYF | TGTGCCTGGAGTCCTGAGAGCCGGGACAGGCGTTCGAACACCATATATTTT
TRBJ2-7 | TRBV18 | NA | NA | CASSPEIRGEQYF | TGTGCCAGCTCACCAGAGATCCGCGGCGAGCAGTACTTC
TRBJ1-1 | TRBV5-1 | NA | TRBD1 | CASSLGGGYKNTEAFF | TGCGCCAGCAGCTTGGGAGGGGGCTACAAGAACACTGAAGCTTTCTTT
TRBJ2-2 | TRBV9 | NA | NA | CASSASLGDTGELFF | TGTGCCAGCAGCGCCTCACTTGGAGACACCGGGGAGCTGTTTTTT
TRBJ2-5 | TRBV20-1 | few | NA | CSASGETQYF | TGCAGTGCTAGTGGAGAGACCCAGTACTTC
TRBJ2-1 | TRBV7-2 | NA | TRBD2 | CASSSQRTSGGEQFF | TGTGCCAGCAGCTCCCAACGGACCTCGGGGGGTGAGCAGTTCTTC
TRBJ2-2 | TRBV11-2 | NA | NA | CASSLVWANTGELFF | TGTGCCAGCAGCTTAGTCTGGGCGAACACCGGGGAGCTGTTTTTT
TRBJ1-3 | TRBV7-2 | NA | NA | CASSPTGGNTIYF | TGTGCCAGCAGCCCCACGGGGGGAAACACCATATATTTT
TRBJ2-3 | TRBV5-5 | NA | TRBD2 | CASSLVTSPTDTQYF | TGTGCCAGCAGCTTGGTGACTAGCCCCACAGATACGCAGTATTTT
TRBJ1-2 | TRBV19 | NA | TRBD1 | CASRTGWDGYTF | TGTGCCAGTAGGACAGGGTGGGATGGCTACACCTTC
TRBJ1-1 | TRBV30 | NA | NA | CAWTLGSGTEAFF | TGTGCCTGGACCTTGGGGTCGGGCACTGAAGCTTTCTTT
TRBJ2-7 | TRBV30 | once | NA | CAWSSLAAISYEQYF | TGTGCCTGGAGTAGTCTGGCCGCGATCTCCTACGAGCAGTACTTC
TRBJ2-7 | TRBV7-2 | NA | NA | CASSFLTGSYEQYF | TGTGCCAGCAGCTTTTTGACAGGTTCCTACGAGCAGTACTTC
TRBJ2-2 | TRBV10-3 | NA | NA | CAISESPGLPTGELFF | TGTGCCATCAGTGAGTCTCCCGGTCTACCCACCGGGGAGCTGTTTTTT
TRBJ2-1 | TRBV5-1 | NA | NA | CASSPRDSREQFF | TGCGCCAGCAGCCCGAGGGACTCGCGTGAGCAGTTCTTC
TRBJ1-4 | TRBV7-9 | few | TRBD1 | CASSLGQGREKLFF | TGTGCCAGCAGCTTGGGACAGGGAAGGGAAAAACTGTTTTTT
TRBJ1-1 | TRBV4-1 | NA | NA | CASSQGHSKMNTEAFF | TGCGCCAGCAGCCAAGGCCACTCTAAGATGAACACTGAAGCTTTCTTT
TRBJ2-2 | TRBV9 | NA | NA | CASSVVGERGELFF | TGTGCCAGCAGCGTAGTTGGAGAGAGGGGGGAGCTGTTTTTT
TRBJ2-3 | TRBV4-3 | NA | NA | CASSQGTRRMQQQYF | TGCGCCAGCAGCCAGGGAACTAGGAGGATGCAGCAGCAGTATTTT
TRBJ1-3 | TRBV28 | NA | NA | CASSFTLSGNTIYF | TGTGCCAGCAGTTTCACGTTGTCCGGAAACACCATATATTTT
TRBJ2-7 | TRBV7-3 | NA | TRBD2 | CASSLSLAGPYEQYF | TGTGCCAGCAGCCTATCACTAGCGGGTCCCTACGAGCAGTACTTC